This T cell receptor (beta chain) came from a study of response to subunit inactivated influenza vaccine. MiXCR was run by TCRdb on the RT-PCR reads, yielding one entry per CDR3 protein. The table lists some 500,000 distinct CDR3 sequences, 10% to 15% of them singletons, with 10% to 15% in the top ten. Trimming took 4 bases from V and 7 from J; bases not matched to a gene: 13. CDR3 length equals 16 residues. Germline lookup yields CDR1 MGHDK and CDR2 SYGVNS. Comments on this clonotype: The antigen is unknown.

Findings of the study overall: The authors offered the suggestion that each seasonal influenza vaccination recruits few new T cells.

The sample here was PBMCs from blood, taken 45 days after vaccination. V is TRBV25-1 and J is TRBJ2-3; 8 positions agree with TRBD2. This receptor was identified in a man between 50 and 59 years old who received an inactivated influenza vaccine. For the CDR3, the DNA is TGTGCCAGCAGTGCCCTTTCCGGGAGGGACCGGCATACGCAGTATTTT. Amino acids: CASSALSGRDRHTQYF. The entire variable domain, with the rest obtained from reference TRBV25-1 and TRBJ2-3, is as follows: EADIYQTPRYLVIGTGKKITLECSQTMGHDKMYWYQQDPGMELHLIHYSYGVNSTEKGDLSSESTVSRIRTEHFPLTLESARPSHTSQYLCASSALSGRDRHTQYFGPGTRLTVL.